The clone carrying this T cell receptor beta chain was counted ten times or more. A read error may produce the germline difference seen at one junction end. The data derive from a study of early T cells in non-severe SARS-CoV-2 infection. Looked up from germline, CDR1 is SGHDT and CDR2 is YYEEEE. The CDR3 sequence is 14 residues long. Individual cDNA molecules were tagged with unique molecular identifiers, the study reported. TCRdb used MiXCR to reprocess the 5' RACE reads, holding one entry per CDR3 protein. In the table there are some 58,000 distinct CDR3 sequences, under 15% of which are singletons.

Sequences were obtained from whole blood. The TCR originated in an adult who was a healthcare worker with PCR-confirmed SARS-CoV-2 infection or an uninfected control (not recorded which). This sequence joins TRBV5-6 and TRBJ1-1, with TRBD1 as a possible D gene (6 bases). The CDR3 region has the DNA TGTGCCAGCAGCTCTACCGGGACACGGTCCTCCGCCCTTTTT. Amino acids: CASSSTGTRSSALF.